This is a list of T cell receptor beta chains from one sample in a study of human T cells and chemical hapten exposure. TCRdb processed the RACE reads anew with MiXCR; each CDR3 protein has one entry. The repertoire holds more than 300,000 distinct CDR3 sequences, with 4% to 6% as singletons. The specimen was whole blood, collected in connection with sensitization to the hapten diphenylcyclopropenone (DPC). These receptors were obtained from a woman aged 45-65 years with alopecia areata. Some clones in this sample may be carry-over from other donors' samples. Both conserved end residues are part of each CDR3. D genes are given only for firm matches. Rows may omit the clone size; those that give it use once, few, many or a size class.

CASSLAATTNEKLFF	TGCGCCAGCAGCTTGGCGGCGACAACTAATGAAAAACTGTTTTTT	few	.	TRBV5-1	TRBJ1-4
CASNRGGAPATYEQYF	TGCGCCAGCAACCGAGGGGGCGCCCCCGCCACCTACGAGCAGTACTTC	many	TRBD1	TRBV5-1	TRBJ2-7
CASSSLGVGDEQYF	TGTGCCAGCAGTTCCCTGGGCGTCGGGGACGAGCAGTACTTC	.	.	TRBV28	TRBJ2-7
CASSLGVGDNEQFF	TGTGCCAGCAGCCTGGGGGTAGGTGACAATGAGCAGTTCTTC	many	.	TRBV7-9	TRBJ2-1
CAWSRGLERDEQFF	TGTGCCTGGAGTCGAGGACTAGAGCGCGATGAGCAGTTCTTC	.	TRBD2	TRBV30	TRBJ2-1
CASSFIMGSRFAEAFF	TGTGCCAGCAGCTTTATAATGGGTAGTCGTTTCGCTGAAGCTTTCTTT	many	.	TRBV7-9	TRBJ1-1
CASTGATVISTEAFF	TGTGCCAGCACGGGGGCAACAGTAATAAGCACTGAAGCTTTCTTT	.	.	TRBV13	TRBJ1-1
CASSLSNPNQPQHF	TGTGCCAGCAGTTTATCGAATCCAAATCAGCCCCAGCATTTT	.	.	TRBV27	TRBJ1-5
CSARPGQKSYEQYF	TGCAGTGCCCGTCCGGGACAGAAGTCGTACGAGCAGTACTTC	few	TRBD1	TRBV20-1	TRBJ2-7
CASSGGRPYEQYF	TGTGCCAGCAGTGGGGGGCGACCTTACGAGCAGTACTTC	.	.	TRBV2	TRBJ2-7
CAISESAASGSTDTQYF	TGTGCCATCAGTGAGTCGGCGGCTAGCGGTTCCACAGATACGCAGTATTTT	many	TRBD2	TRBV10-3	TRBJ2-3
CASSGAGQETQYF	TGCGCCAGCAGCGGGGCGGGCCAAGAGACCCAGTACTTC	many	.	TRBV5-1	TRBJ2-5
CASSSTGTNTDTQYF	TGTGCCAGCAGCTCTACCGGGACTAACACAGATACGCAGTATTTT	few	TRBD2	TRBV11-2	TRBJ2-3
CATSSSDRGLRMGTYF	TGTGCCACCAGCTCCTCCGACAGGGGGCTAAGAATGGGCACGTATTTT	few	TRBD1	TRBV15	TRBJ2-3
CASSRPGTGGYGYTF	TGTGCCAGCAGTCGACCCGGGACAGGGGGCTATGGCTACACCTTC	few	TRBD1	TRBV12-3/TRBV12-4	TRBJ1-2
CASNRIAYEQYF	TGTGCCAGCAATAGGATCGCCTACGAGCAGTACTTC	many	.	TRBV2	TRBJ2-7
CASTKALGDTEAFF	TGTGCCAGCACAAAGGCCTTAGGCGACACTGAAGCTTTCTTT	many	.	TRBV6-5	TRBJ1-1
CASSVGYNEQFF	TGTGCCAGCAGCGTAGGTTACAATGAGCAGTTCTTC	many	.	TRBV9	TRBJ2-1
CASSRENTGELFF	TGTGCCAGCAGTAGGGAGAACACCGGGGAGCTGTTTTTT	many	.	TRBV28	TRBJ2-2
CAISDGTPYEQYF	TGTGCCATCAGTGACGGGACACCCTACGAGCAGTACTTC	few	.	TRBV10-3	TRBJ2-7
CASSEYGGSYEQYF	TGTGCCAGCAGTGAATATGGGGGTTCCTACGAGCAGTACTTC	many	.	TRBV25-1	TRBJ2-7
CASAQLVPNEQFF	TGTGCCAGCGCCCAACTAGTCCCCAATGAGCAGTTCTTC	many	.	TRBV27	TRBJ2-1
CASSPRPVSYGYTF	TGTGCCAGCAGTCCCCGGCCAGTCAGCTATGGCTACACCTTC	many	.	TRBV27	TRBJ1-2
CASSVYSNQPQHF	TGTGCCAGCAGCGTCTATAGCAATCAGCCCCAGCATTTT	many	.	TRBV6-1	TRBJ1-5
CASSPVAGAGNEQFF	TGTGCCAGCAGCCCCGTAGCGGGAGCAGGTAATGAGCAGTTCTTC	few	TRBD2	TRBV5-4	TRBJ2-1
CASRADSHEQYF	TGTGCCAGCAGGGCGGACAGCCACGAGCAGTACTTC	.	.	TRBV2	TRBJ2-7
CASSQEGTGSVSTDTQYF	TGCGCCAGCAGCCAAGAGGGGACGGGTAGCGTCAGCACAGATACGCAGTATTTT	few	.	TRBV4-3	TRBJ2-3
CASSFTGGGQPQHF	TGTGCCAGCAGTTTCACAGGGGGCGGTCAGCCCCAGCATTTT	many	TRBD1	TRBV12-3/TRBV12-4	TRBJ1-5
CASSLASGGGNIQYF	TGTGCCAGCAGCTTAGCTAGCGGGGGGGGAAACATTCAGTACTTC	few	TRBD2	TRBV11-2	TRBJ2-4
CASKARGNLDEKLFF	TGTGCCAGCAAGGCCCGGGGGAACCTTGATGAAAAACTGTTTTTT	.	.	TRBV6-5	TRBJ1-4
CASGERLSNTGELFF	TGTGCCAGCGGTGAGCGGCTTTCGAACACCGGGGAGCTGTTTTTT	many	.	TRBV6-1	TRBJ2-2
CSVEDDRLLYGYTF	TGCAGCGTTGAAGACGACAGACTATTATATGGCTACACCTTC	many	.	TRBV29-1	TRBJ1-2
CASSYLQGNTEAFF	TGTGCCAGCAGTTACTTACAGGGGAACACTGAAGCTTTCTTT	many	.	TRBV6-5	TRBJ1-1
CSARTHLAGLENTQYF	TGCAGTGCTAGGACCCACCTAGCGGGGTTAGAGAATACGCAGTATTTT	few	TRBD2	TRBV20-1	TRBJ2-3
CASSLDRHMNTEAFF	TGTGCCAGCAGTTTGGACAGGCACATGAACACTGAAGCTTTCTTT	many	TRBD1	TRBV12-3/TRBV12-4	TRBJ1-1
CASSDTQGAREKLFF	TGTGCCAGCAGTGACACACAGGGGGCTCGTGAAAAACTGTTTTTT	many	TRBD1	TRBV25-1	TRBJ1-4
CASSEGGRGSTDTQYF	TGTGCCAGCAGTGAGGGCGGGCGGGGGAGCACAGATACGCAGTATTTT	many	TRBD2	TRBV25-1	TRBJ2-3
CASGHSNQPQHF	TGTGCCTCCGGACATAGCAATCAGCCCCAGCATTTT	many	.	TRBV6-5	TRBJ1-5
CTSSLSDRGGYGYTF	TGCACCAGCAGCCTTTCGGACAGGGGGGGCTATGGCTACACCTTC	few	.	TRBV1	TRBJ1-2
CASSSTGTSVETQYF	TGTGCCAGCAGCTCTACAGGGACTAGCGTTGAGACCCAGTACTTC	few	TRBD2	TRBV12-3/TRBV12-4	TRBJ2-5
CASSSYRAHSHF	TGTGCCAGCAGCTCCTACAGGGCCCATTCGCATTTT	few	.	TRBV6-6	TRBJ1-5
CAWTLAVSYNEQFF	TGTGCCTGGACTCTAGCGGTCTCCTACAATGAGCAGTTCTTC	many	TRBD2	TRBV30	TRBJ2-1
CASIPKREVNEQFF	TGTGCCAGCATCCCCAAGCGGGAGGTAAATGAGCAGTTCTTC	many	TRBD2	TRBV7-8	TRBJ2-1
CASSYQDSFSYNEQFF	TGTGCCAGCAGTTACCAGGACAGTTTCTCCTACAATGAGCAGTTCTTC	few	.	TRBV6-6	TRBJ2-1
CASSFLGYEQYF	TGTGCCAGCAGTTTCCTCGGGTACGAGCAGTACTTC	.	.	TRBV28	TRBJ2-7
CASSTRISGTSSYNEQFF	TGTGCCAGCAGCACCAGGATTAGCGGGACTAGCTCCTACAATGAGCAGTTCTTC	many	TRBD2	TRBV6-1	TRBJ2-1
CASSRGTPNTGELFF	TGTGCCAGCTCGCGTGGGACACCCAACACCGGGGAGCTGTTTTTT	.	.	TRBV18	TRBJ2-2
CSAPLTYEQYF	TGCAGTGCTCCCCTGACCTACGAGCAGTACTTC	many	.	TRBV20-1	TRBJ2-7
CASSLVPDFFYNEQFF	TGTGCCAGCAGCTTAGTCCCAGACTTCTTCTACAATGAGCAGTTCTTC	few	.	TRBV7-2	TRBJ2-1
CASSATQGARGYTF	TGTGCCAGCAGCGCCACACAGGGGGCGCGTGGCTACACCTTC	.	TRBD1	TRBV7-2	TRBJ1-2
CSASFGPNYGYTF	TGCAGTGCTAGTTTCGGGCCTAACTATGGCTACACCTTC	many	.	TRBV20-1	TRBJ1-2